This T cell receptor beta chain came from a study of blood T cells in healthy people across ages. Then a second PCR, running about 6 to 12 cycles, was carried out with a sample-barcoded 5' primer and a J-beta primer mix. TCRdb re-called the 5' RACE reads through MiXCR, storing one row per CDR3 protein. The sample records about 670,000 distinct CDR3 sequences, roughly 43% being singletons. The clonotype originates from an elderly man in good health. Sequencing was carried out using blood.

CDR3 loop: CASGTQPGPDTQYF. In DNA, the CDR3 is TGTGCCAGCGGGACCCAACCGGGGCCAGATACGCAGTATTTT. The V and J genes are TRBV7-9 and TRBJ2-3; D may be TRBD1 or TRBD2 (5 bases each). Per germline, CDR1 SEHNR and CDR2 FQNEAQ (reference sequence). V was pared by 8 bases and J by 4 bases, with 16 bases between. CDR3 length: 14 residues.